This TCR beta chain was captured by sequencing in a study of OX40 agonist ivuxolimab in advanced cancers. For the study at large: Of the patients, three showed partial responses, one with hepatocellular carcinoma and two with cutaneous melanoma.

The V gene end was trimmed by 0 bases and the J gene end by 4 bases; junction bases not matched to a gene: 6. This CDR3 is 16 amino acids long. CDR1 LGHNA and CDR2 YSLEER come from the germline V gene. Patients were ruled out by autoimmune disease history or systemic immunosuppression. Profiling relied on immunoSEQ multiplex PCR, and the TCRdb table lists in-frame clones only, not all of them. Of around 23,000 clones in the sample, more than 85% were seen once. Notes on this clone: Its matching antigen is unknown.

General study points: Expansion of clones was among the lowest in partial responders at 0.1-3.0 mg/kg. CD8+ T cells (on average) carried more expanded clones than CD4+ T cells.

The chain is built from TRBV4-3 and TRBJ2-1; TRBD2 matches at 7 bases. Sequences were derived from CD4+ or CD8+ T cells sorted from blood, sampled in a trial of the OX40 agonist ivuxolimab. This receptor was obtained from an adult with an advanced solid tumor such as melanoma, head and neck, liver or kidney cancer. CDR3 bases: TGCGCCAGCAGCCAAGAGCTAGCGGCCGTTTACAATGAGCAGTTCTTC. Encoded protein: CASSQELAAVYNEQFF.